What follows describes a single TCR beta chain. This sample is drawn from a study of lymphopenia after photon versus proton radiotherapy. Repertoires were generated with immunoSEQ multiplex PCR, while TCRdb's copy carries only in-frame clones and drops some. Here the sample spans 150,000 to 200,000 clones, 80% to 90% being singletons. Looked up from germline, CDR1 is SGHRS and CDR2 is YFSETQ. CDR3 length: 15 amino acids. V lost 1 base, J lost 3 bases, and 3 bases stayed unmatched. Sequences were derived from peripheral blood, sampled from a patient treated with photon-based radiotherapy. This chain joins TRBV5-1 and TRBJ2-3; 9 bases line up with TRBD2. This receptor was identified in a man between 50 and 59 years old with gastric cancer. The CDR3 here is CASSLIAGATDTQYF. CDR3 nucleotides: TGCGCCAGCAGCTTGATAGCGGGAGCGACAGATACGCAGTATTTT.